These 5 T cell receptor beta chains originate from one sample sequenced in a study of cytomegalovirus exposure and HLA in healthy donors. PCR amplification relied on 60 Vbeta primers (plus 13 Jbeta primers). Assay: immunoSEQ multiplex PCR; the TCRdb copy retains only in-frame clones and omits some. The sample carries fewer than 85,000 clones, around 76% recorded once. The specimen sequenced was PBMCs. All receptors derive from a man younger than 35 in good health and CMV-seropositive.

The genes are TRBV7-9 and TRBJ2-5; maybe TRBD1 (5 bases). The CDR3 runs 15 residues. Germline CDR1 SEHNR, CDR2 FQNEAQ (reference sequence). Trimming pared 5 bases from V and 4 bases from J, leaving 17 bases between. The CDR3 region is CASSPLMGLLETQYF. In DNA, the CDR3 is TGTGCCAGCAGCCCGTTGATGGGGCTGTTAGAGACCCAGTACTTC. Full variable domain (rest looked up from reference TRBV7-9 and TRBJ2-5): DTGVSQNPRHKITKRGQNVTFRCDPISEHNRLYWYRQTLGQGPEFLTYFQNEAQLEKSRLLSDRFSAERPKGSFSTLEIQRTEQGDSAMYLCASSPLMGLLETQYFGPGTRLLVL.

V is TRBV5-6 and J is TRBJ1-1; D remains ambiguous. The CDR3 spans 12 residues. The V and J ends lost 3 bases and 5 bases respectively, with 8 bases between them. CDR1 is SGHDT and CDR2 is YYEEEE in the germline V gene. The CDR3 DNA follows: TGTGCCAGCAGCTCCCACTCGACTGAAGCTTTCTTT. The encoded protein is CASSSHSTEAFF.

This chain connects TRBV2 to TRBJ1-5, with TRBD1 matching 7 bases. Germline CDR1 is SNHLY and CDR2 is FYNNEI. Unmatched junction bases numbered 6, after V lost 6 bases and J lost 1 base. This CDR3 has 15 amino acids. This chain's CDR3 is CASRRQGGSNQPQHF. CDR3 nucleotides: TGTGCCAGCAGGAGACAGGGCGGGAGCAATCAGCCCCAGCATTTT.

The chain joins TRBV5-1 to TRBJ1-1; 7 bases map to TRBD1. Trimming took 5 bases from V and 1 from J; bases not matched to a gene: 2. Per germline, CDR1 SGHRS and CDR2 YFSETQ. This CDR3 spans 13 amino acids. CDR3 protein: CASSRQGNTEAFF. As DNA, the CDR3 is TGCGCCAGCAGTCGACAGGGGAACACTGAAGCTTTCTTT.

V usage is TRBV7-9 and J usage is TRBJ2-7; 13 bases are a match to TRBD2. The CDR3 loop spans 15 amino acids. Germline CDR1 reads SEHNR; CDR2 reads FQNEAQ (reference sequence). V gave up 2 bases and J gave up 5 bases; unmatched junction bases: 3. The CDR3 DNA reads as TGTGCCAGCAGCTTAACCGGGACTAGCGGGGACGAGCAGTACTTC. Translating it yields CASSLTGTSGDEQYF.